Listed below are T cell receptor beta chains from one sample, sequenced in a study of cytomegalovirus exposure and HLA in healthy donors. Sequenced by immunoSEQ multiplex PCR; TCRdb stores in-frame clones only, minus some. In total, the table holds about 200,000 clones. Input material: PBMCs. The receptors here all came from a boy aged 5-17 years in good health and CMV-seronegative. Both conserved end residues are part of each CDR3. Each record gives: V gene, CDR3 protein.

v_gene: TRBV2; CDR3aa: CASRFSGSEAFF
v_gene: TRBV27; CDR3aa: CASVGGGPYNEQFF
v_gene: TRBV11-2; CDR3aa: CASGLAGTSTGELFF
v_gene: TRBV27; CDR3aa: CASSLLGTAYYEQYF
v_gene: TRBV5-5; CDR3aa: CASSLALGTGGMDTEAFF
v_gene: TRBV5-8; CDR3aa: CASSHITGAVGYTF
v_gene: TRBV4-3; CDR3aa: CASSRTRLDEQYF
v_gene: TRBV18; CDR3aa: CASSPGQFFLYGYTF
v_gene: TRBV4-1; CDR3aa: CASSQGPGSGASYEQYF
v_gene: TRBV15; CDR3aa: CATSAGGYTEAFF
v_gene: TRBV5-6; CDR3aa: CASSWTGDELRYTF
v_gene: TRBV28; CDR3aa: CASSTVSTDTQYF
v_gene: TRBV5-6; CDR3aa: CASSSPQGRQETQYF
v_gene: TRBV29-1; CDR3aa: CSVGSLASNYEQYF
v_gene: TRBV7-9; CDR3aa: CASSLGPRPVAFF
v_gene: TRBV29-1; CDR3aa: CSVGTGGSLMNTEAFF
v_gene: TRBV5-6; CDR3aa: CASSLGMGAKTEAFF
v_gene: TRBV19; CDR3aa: CASKTGTGGSNTGELFF
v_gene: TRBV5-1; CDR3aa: CASSLAPGGYKNIQYF
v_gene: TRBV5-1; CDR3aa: CASSLGGPEDTIYF
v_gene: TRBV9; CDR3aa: CASSVEGVGSPLHF
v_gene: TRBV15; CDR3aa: CATSRENAGGAYEQYF
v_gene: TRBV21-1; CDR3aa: CASSKGSGGANEQFF
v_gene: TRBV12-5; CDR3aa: CASGLAGLAGGLNTGELFF
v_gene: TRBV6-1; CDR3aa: CASSEVMAGKETQYF
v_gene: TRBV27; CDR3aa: CASKEASGGGNEQFF
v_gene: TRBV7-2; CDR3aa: CASSYERGSSDTQYF
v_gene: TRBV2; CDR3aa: CASMESRDRFSSTDTQYF
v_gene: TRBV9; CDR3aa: CASSPGTYNTGELFF
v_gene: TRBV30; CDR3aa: CAWTLSNYGYTF
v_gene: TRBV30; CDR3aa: CAWSEQAVYGYTF
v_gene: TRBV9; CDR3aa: CASSVPGQENTGELFF
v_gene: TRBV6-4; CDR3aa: CASSDRAGRTGGQFF
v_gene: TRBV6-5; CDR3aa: CASRPGTAVTYEQYF
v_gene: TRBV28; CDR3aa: CASSGLNGTANYGYTF
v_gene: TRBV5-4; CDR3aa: CASSFDRGYGYTF
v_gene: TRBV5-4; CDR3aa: CASSLGLAGQETQYF
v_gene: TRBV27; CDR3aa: CASSSRGLGNSPLHF
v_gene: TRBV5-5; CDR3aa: CASSLAVQDTDTQYF
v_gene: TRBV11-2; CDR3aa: CASSTLAGGPSTQYF
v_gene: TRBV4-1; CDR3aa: CASSTSGLAGASTDTQYF
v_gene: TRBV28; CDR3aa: CASSPAAVDGYTF
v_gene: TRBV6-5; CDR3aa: CASRNTGIGYTF
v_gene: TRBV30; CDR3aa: CAWTRDSAYEQYF
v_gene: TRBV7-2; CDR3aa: CASSLRGREVYGYTF
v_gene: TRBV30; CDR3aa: CAWSVLAPLAGISTDTQYF
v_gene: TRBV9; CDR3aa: CASSVVKGSGGTDTQYF
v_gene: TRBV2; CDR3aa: CASSVDRGGRTGELFF
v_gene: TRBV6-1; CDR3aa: CASKQKLLDYGYTF
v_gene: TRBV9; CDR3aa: CASSVHREGTIYF
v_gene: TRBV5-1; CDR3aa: CASSLLAGAQETQYF
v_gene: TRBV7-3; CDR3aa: CASSLEGTNSYEQYF
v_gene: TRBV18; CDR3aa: CASSPWGGNEQFF
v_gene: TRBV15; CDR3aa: CATSRDRAGGSRETQYF
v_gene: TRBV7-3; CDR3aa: CASSLAGGTTYNEQFF
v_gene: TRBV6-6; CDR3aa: CASSGEWAGGGGYTF
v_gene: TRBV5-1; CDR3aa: CASSLAAGALNEQFF